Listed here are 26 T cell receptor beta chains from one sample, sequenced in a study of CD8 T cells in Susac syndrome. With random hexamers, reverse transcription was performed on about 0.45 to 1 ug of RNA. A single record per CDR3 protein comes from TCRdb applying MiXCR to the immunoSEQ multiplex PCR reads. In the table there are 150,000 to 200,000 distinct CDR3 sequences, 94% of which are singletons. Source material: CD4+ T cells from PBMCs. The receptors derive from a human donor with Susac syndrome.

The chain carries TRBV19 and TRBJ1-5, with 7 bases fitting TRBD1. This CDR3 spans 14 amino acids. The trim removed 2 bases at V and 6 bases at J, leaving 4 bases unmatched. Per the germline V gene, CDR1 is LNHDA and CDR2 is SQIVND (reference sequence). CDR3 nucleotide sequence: TGTGCCAGTAGTATATACTCAGGGGGTCAGCCCCAGCATTTT. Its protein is CASSIYSGGQPQHF.

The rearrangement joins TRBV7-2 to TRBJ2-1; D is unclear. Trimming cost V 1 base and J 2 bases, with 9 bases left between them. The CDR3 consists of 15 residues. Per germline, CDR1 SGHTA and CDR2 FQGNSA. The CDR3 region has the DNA TGTGCCAGCAGCTTAGGACCCGCCCCCTACAATGAGCAGTTCTTC. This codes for CASSLGPAPYNEQFF.

The CDR3 bases are TGTGCCAGCAGCTGGGGACAGGGGATCTACGAGCAGTACTTC. Its translation is CASSWGQGIYEQYF. The chain carries TRBV7-9 and TRBJ2-7, with TRBD1 matching over 10 bases. This CDR3 has 14 amino acids. CDR1 is SEHNR, CDR2 FQNEAQ, per germline (reference sequence). V shed 4 bases, J shed 3 bases, and the junction held 3 bases outside the gene matches.

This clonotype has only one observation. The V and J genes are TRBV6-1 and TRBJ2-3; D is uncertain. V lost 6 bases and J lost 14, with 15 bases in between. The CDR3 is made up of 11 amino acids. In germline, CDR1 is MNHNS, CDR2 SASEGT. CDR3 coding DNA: TGTGCCAGCAGCCGACCGCCAGCCCCGTATTTT. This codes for CASSRPPAPYF.

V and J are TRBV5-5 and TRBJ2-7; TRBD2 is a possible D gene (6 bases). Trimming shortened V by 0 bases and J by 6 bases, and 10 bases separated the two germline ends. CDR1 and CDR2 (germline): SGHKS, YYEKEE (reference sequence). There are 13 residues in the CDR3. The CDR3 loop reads CASSLAATSEQYF. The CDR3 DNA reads TGTGCCAGCAGCTTGGCAGCGACTAGCGAGCAGTACTTC.

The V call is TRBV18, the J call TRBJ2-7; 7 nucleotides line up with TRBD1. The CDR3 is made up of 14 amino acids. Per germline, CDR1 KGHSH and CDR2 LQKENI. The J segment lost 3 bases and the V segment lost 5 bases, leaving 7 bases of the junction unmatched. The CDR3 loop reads CASSTGASNYEQYF. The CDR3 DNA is TGTGCCAGCTCAACAGGGGCCTCCAACTACGAGCAGTACTTC.

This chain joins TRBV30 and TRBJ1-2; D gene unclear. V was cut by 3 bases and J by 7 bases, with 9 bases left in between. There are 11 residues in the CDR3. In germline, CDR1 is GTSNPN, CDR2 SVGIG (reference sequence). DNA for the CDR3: TGTGCCTGGAGCCCAGGAACTGGCTACACCTTC. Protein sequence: CAWSPGTGYTF.

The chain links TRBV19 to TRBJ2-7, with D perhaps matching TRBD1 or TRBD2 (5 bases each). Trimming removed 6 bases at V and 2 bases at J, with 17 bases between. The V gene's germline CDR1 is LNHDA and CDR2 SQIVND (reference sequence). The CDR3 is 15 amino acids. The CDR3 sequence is CASSSSKWDPYEQYF. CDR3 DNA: TGTGCCAGTAGCTCCTCGAAGTGGGACCCCTACGAGCAGTACTTC.

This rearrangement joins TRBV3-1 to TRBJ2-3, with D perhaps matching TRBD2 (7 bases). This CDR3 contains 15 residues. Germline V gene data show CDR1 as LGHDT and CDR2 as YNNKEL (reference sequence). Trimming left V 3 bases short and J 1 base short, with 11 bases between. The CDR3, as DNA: TGTGCCAGCAGCCATGACGGGGGGCGCACAGATACGCAGTATTTT. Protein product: CASSHDGGRTDTQYF.

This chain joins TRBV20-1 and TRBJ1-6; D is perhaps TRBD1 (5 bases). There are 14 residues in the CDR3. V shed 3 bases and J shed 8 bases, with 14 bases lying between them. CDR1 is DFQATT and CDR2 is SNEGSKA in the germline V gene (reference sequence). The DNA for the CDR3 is TGCAGTGCTAGTCGATCCGGGACTGATTCACCCCTCCACTTT. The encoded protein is CSASRSGTDSPLHF.

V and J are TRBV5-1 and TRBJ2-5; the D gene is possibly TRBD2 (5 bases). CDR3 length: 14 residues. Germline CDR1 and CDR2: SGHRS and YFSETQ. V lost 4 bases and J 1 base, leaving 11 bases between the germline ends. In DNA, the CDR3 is TGCGCCAGCAGCCCTGGGAGTACCCAAGAGACCCAGTACTTC. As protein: CASSPGSTQETQYF. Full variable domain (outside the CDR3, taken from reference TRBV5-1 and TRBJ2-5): KAGVTQTPRYLIKTRGQQVTLSCSPISGHRSVSWYQQTPGQGLQFLFEYFSETQRNKGNFPGRFSGRQFSNSRSEMNVSTLELGDSALYLCASSPGSTQETQYFGPGTRLLVL.

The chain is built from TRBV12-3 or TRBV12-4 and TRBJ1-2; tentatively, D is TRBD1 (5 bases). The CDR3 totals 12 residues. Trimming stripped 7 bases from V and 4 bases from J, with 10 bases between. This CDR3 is CASTFDSYGYTF. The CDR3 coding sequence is TGTGCCAGCACTTTCGACAGCTATGGCTACACCTTC.

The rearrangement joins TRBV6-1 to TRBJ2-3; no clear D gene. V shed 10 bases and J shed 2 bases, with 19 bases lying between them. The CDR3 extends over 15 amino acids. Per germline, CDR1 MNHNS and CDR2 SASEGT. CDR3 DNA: TGTGCCACCGGATACTTCTCGGCTCTCACAGATACGCAGTATTTT. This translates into CATGYFSALTDTQYF.

Here the CDR3 DNA reads TGTGCCAGCGGGCCCGCAAGTGGGACCTATGGCTACACCTTC. Translated: CASGPASGTYGYTF. The chain uses TRBV25-1 and TRBJ1-2, with a weak D call TRBD1 (5 bases). The V gene's germline CDR1 is MGHDK and CDR2 SYGVNS. The CDR3 extends over 14 amino acids. The germline V and J ends were trimmed by 8 bases and 4 bases, with 17 bases remaining between them.

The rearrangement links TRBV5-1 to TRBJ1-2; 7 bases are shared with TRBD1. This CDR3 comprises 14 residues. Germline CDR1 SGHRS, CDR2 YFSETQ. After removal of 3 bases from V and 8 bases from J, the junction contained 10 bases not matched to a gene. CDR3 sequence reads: CASSSDRVGVGYTF. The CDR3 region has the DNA TGCGCCAGCAGCTCCGACAGGGTTGGCGTGGGCTACACCTTC.

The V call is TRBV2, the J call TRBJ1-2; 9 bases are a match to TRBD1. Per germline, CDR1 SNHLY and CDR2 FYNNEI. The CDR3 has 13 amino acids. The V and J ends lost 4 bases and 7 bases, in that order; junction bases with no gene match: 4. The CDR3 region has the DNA TGTGCCAGCAGTGGAACAGGGGGCTCTGGCTACACCTTC. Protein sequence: CASSGTGGSGYTF.

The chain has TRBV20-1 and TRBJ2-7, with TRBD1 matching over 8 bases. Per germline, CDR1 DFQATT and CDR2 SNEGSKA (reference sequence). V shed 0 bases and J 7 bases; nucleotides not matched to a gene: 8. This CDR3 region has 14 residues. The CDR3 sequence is CSARDLTGVGEQYF. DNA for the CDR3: TGCAGTGCTAGAGATCTGACAGGGGTGGGGGAGCAGTACTTC.

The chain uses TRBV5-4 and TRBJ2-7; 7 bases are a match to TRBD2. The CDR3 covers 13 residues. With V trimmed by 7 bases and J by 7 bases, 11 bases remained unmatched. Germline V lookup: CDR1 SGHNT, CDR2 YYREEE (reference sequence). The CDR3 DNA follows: TGTGCCAGCGCACGGGACCTGGGGGGGGAGCAGTACTTC. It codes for CASARDLGGEQYF.

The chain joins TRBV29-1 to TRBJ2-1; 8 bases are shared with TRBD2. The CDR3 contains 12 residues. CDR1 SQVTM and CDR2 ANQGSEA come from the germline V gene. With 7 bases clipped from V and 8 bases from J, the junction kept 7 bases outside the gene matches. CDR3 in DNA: TGCAGCGCTCTCGGGGGGGTCGATGAGCAGTTCTTC. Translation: CSALGGVDEQFF.

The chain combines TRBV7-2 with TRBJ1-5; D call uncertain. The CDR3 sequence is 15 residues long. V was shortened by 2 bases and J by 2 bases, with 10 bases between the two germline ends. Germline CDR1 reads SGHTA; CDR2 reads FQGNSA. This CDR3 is CASSLSPQGNQPQHF. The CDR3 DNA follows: TGTGCCAGCAGCTTAAGTCCTCAGGGCAATCAGCCCCAGCATTTT.

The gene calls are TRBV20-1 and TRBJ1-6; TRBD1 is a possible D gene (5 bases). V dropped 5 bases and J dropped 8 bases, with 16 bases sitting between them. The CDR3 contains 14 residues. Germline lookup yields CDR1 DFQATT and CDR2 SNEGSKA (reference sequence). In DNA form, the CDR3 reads TGCAGTGCTGGTCGGGGGGGGTCCGATTCACCCCTCCACTTT. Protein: CSAGRGGSDSPLHF.

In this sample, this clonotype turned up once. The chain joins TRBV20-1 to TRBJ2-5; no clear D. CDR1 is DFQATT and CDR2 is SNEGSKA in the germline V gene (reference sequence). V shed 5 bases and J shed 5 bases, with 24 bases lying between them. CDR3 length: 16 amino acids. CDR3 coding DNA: TGCAGTGCTGGGCCTAGTAAAGGATGGCAAAGGGAGACCCAGTACTTC. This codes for CSAGPSKGWQRETQYF.

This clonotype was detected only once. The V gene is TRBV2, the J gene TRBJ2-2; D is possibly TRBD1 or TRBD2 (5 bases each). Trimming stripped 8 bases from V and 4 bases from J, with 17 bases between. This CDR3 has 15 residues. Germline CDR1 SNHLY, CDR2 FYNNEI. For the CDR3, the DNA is TGTGCCAGCTCCAAATACGGGGCGAGCACCGGGGAGCTGTTTTTT. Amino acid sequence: CASSKYGASTGELFF.

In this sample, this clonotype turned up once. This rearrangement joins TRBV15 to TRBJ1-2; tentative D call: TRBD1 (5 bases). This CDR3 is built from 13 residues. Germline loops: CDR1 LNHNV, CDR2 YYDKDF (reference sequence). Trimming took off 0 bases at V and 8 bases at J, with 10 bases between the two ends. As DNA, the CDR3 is TGTGCCACCAGCAGAGACAGGGCTGAAGGCTACACCTTC. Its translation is CATSRDRAEGYTF.

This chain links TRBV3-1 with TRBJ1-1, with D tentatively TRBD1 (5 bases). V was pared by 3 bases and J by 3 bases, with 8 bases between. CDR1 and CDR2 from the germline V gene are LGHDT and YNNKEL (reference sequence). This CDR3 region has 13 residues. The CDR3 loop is CASSHRDYTEAFF. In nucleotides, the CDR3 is TGTGCCAGCAGCCACCGGGACTACACTGAAGCTTTCTTT.

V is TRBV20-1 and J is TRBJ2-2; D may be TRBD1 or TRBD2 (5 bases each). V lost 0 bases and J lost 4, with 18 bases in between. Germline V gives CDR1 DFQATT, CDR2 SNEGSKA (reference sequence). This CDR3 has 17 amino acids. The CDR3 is CSARDPTGAAATGELFF. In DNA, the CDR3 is TGCAGTGCTAGAGATCCAACCGGGGCCGCAGCCACCGGGGAGCTGTTTTTT.